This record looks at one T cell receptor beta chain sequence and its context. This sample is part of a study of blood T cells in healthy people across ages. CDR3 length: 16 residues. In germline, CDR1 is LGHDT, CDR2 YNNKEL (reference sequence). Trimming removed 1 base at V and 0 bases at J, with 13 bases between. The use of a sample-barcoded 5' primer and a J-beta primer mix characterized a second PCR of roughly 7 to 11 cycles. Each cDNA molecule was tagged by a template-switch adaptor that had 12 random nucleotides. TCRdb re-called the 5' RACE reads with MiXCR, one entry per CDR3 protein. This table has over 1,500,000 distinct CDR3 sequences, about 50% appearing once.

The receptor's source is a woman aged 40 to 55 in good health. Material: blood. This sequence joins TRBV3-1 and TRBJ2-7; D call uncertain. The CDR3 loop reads CASSQASARSSYEQYF. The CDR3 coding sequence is TGTGCCAGCAGCCAAGCCTCAGCACGGAGCTCCTACGAGCAGTACTTC.